Following are 11 T cell receptor beta chains from one sample sequenced in a study of shared T cell receptors in the human thymus. Only in-frame clones appear in the TCRdb table, and some are missing; sequencing was by immunoSEQ multiplex PCR. Among some 640,000 clones listed, around 87% were seen once. The sample also formed part of further work on human thymus T cells.

Sequenced: thymocytes. The source is a boy younger than two with a congenital heart defect.

V and J are TRBV19 and TRBJ2-2; tentatively, D is TRBD2 (6 bases). Trimming took 7 bases from V and 5 from J, leaving 11 bases between them. CDR1 and CDR2 from the germline V gene are LNHDA and SQIVND (reference sequence). The CDR3 sequence is 13 residues long. The CDR3 nucleotides are TGTGCCAGTACGGCTAGCGTAACCGGGGAGCTGTTTTTT. Protein sequence: CASTASVTGELFF.

J is TRBJ2-6 and V is TRBV15; 7 nucleotides match TRBD1. In germline, CDR1 is LNHNV, CDR2 YYDKDF (reference sequence). V shed 5 bases, J shed 0 bases, and the junction held 7 bases outside the gene matches. This CDR3 region has 17 residues. The CDR3 region is CATSVGGSNSGANVLTF. The DNA of the CDR3 is TGTGCCACCAGCGTAGGGGGCAGTAACTCTGGGGCCAACGTCCTGACTTTC.

This clone was seen a handful of times. Here the CDR3 DNA reads TGTGCCAGCTCACGAAAATCAGGGTGGGAACTGTTTTTT. This translates into CASSRKSGWELFF. This chain uses TRBV19 with TRBJ1-4; D perhaps matches TRBD1 (5 bases). The CDR3 consists of 13 residues. The germline gives CDR1 LNHDA, CDR2 SQIVND (reference sequence). V was pared by 9 bases and J by 12 bases, with 20 bases between.

The chain is built from TRBV15 and TRBJ2-3, with 9 bases lining up with TRBD2. The junction had 6 bases not matched to a gene; V was cut back by 2 bases and J by 3 bases. This CDR3 has 16 amino acids. Germline V CDR1 and CDR2: LNHNV, YYDKDF (reference sequence). CDR3 bases: TGTGCCACCAGCAGAAAAGCGGGAGGTAGGACAGATACGCAGTATTTT. Translating it yields CATSRKAGGRTDTQYF.

This chain links TRBV15 with TRBJ1-2; 8 bases line up with TRBD1. The trim removed 5 bases at V and 14 bases at J, leaving 10 bases unmatched. The CDR3 is 12 amino acids. Germline V gene data show CDR1 as LNHNV and CDR2 as YYDKDF (reference sequence). CDR3 protein: CATSEDRESHTF. In DNA form, the CDR3 reads TGTGCCACCAGCGAGGACAGGGAATCGCATACCTTC.

The CDR3, as DNA: TGTGCCAGCAGTCCCTTCAGGGTAGGCAATCAGCCCCAGCATTTT. It specifies CASSPFRVGNQPQHF. The rearrangement uses TRBV27 and TRBJ1-5; weak D call: TRBD1 (5 bases). Germline V gene sequence: CDR1 MNHEY, CDR2 SMNVEV (reference sequence). Trimming left V 5 bases short and J 2 bases short, with 13 bases between. This CDR3 region has 15 residues.

The chain combines TRBV7-6 with TRBJ2-1; 7 bases fit TRBD2. CDR1 and CDR2 from the germline V gene are SGHVS and FNYEAQ. This CDR3 is built from 16 residues. V lost 4 bases, J lost 4 bases, and 10 bases stayed unmatched. The CDR3 reads CASSSSGVLGYNEQFF. DNA of the CDR3: TGTGCCAGCAGCTCCAGCGGGGTGTTGGGTTACAATGAGCAGTTCTTC.

This sequence joins TRBV6-1 and TRBJ2-1; 9 positions match TRBD1. The CDR3 runs 20 residues. The V gene end was trimmed by 0 bases and the J gene end by 7 bases; junction bases not matched to a gene: 19. The germline V gene encodes CDR1 MNHNS and CDR2 SASEGT. The CDR3 loop is CASSEAKEGTGKSGANEQFF. CDR3 nucleotides: TGTGCCAGCAGTGAAGCCAAAGAGGGGACAGGGAAGTCAGGGGCGAATGAGCAGTTCTTC.

The CDR3 here is CASSQDREGLETQYF. The CDR3 DNA reads as TGTGCCAGCAGCCAAGATCGGGAGGGCTTAGAGACCCAGTACTTC. The rearrangement uses TRBV14 and TRBJ2-5; TRBD2 agrees at 8 bases. Germline V gives CDR1 SGHDN, CDR2 FVKESK. J was trimmed by 4 bases and V by 0 bases; bases with no gene match: 4. This CDR3 is built from 15 residues.

There are a few counts of this clone. V usage is TRBV19 and J usage is TRBJ1-5; 8 bases agree with TRBD1. Trimming took 7 bases from V and 3 from J; bases not matched to a gene: 5. The germline gives CDR1 LNHDA, CDR2 SQIVND (reference sequence). The CDR3 covers 14 residues. The CDR3: CASNTGGHNQPQHF. As DNA, the CDR3 is TGTGCCAGTAATACAGGGGGACACAATCAGCCCCAGCATTTT.

The gene calls are TRBV14 and TRBJ2-7, with D perhaps matching TRBD2 (6 bases). The CDR3 consists of 20 residues. The V end lost 1 base, the J end lost 4 bases, and 29 bases lay between the germline ends. Per the germline V gene, CDR1 is SGHDN and CDR2 is FVKESK. The CDR3 DNA follows: TGTGCCAGCAGCCAAGGCCGATGGTCAATCCGGGACGGGAGATCATACGAGCAGTACTTC. Its protein is CASSQGRWSIRDGRSYEQYF. Supplemented by reference TRBV14 and TRBJ2-7, the full variable domain reads EAGVTQFPSHSVIEKGQTVTLRCDPISGHDNLYWYRRVMGKEIKFLLHFVKESKQDESGMPNNRFLAERTGGTYSTLKVQPAELEDSGVYFCASSQGRWSIRDGRSYEQYFGPGTRLTVT.